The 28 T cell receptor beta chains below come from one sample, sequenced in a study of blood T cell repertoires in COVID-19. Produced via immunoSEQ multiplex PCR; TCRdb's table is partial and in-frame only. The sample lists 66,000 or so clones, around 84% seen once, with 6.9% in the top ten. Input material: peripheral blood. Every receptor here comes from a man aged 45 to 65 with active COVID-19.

The CDR3 nucleotides are TGCGCCAGCAGTGAGCAGGTCTACAATGAGCAGTTCTTC. Protein product: CASSEQVYNEQFF. The chain links TRBV10-2 to TRBJ2-1; unclear D gene. CDR1 and CDR2 (germline): WSHSY, SAAADI. The ends were cut back, 2 bases at V and 3 bases at J, with 5 bases in the middle. The CDR3 contains 13 residues.

The CDR3 loop reads CASSQLFRGYGYTF. In nucleotides, the CDR3 is TGCGCCAGCAGCCAACTATTCAGGGGTTATGGCTACACCTTC. This chain joins TRBV4-1 and TRBJ1-2, with a weak D call TRBD1 (6 bases). The germline gives CDR1 MGHRA, CDR2 YSYEKL. Trimming shortened V by 2 bases and J by 5 bases, and 12 bases separated the two germline ends. The CDR3 consists of 14 residues.

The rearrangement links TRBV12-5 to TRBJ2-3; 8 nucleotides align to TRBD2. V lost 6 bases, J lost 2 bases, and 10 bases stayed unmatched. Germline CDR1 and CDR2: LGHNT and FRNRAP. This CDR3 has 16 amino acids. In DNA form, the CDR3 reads TGTGCTAGTGGCAGCCCGGCGGGGGGCCTCACAGATACGCAGTATTTT. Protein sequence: CASGSPAGGLTDTQYF.

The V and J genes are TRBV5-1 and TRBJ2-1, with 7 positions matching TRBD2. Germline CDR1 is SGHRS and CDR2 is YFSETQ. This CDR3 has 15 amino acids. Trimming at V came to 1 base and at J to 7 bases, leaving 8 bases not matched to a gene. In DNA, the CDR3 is TGCGCCAGCAGCTTGCAGACTAGCCCGTCTAATGAGCAGTTCTTC. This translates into CASSLQTSPSNEQFF.

The CDR3 is CASSPMGEDNNSPLHF. The DNA of the CDR3 is TGTGCCAGCAGCCCAATGGGAGAAGACAATAATTCACCCCTCCACTTT. J is TRBJ1-6 and V is TRBV7-9; D not resolved. The CDR3 runs 16 residues. Trimming cost V 5 bases and J 5 bases, with 16 bases left between them. CDR1 and CDR2 (germline): SEHNR, FQNEAQ (reference sequence). Combining the CDR3 with reference TRBV7-9 and TRBJ1-6 gives the whole variable domain DTGVSQNPRHKITKRGQNVTFRCDPISEHNRLYWYRQTLGQGPEFLTYFQNEAQLEKSRLLSDRFSAERPKGSFSTLEIQRTEQGDSAMYLCASSPMGEDNNSPLHFGNGTRLTVT.

The CDR3 reads CASSLGLGGYNEQFF. The CDR3 region has the DNA TGTGCCAGCAGCTTGGGCCTAGGGGGATACAATGAGCAGTTCTTC. V is TRBV5-6 and J is TRBJ2-1; D perhaps matches TRBD1 (6 bases). CDR1 and CDR2 (germline): SGHDT, YYEEEE. Trimming shortened V by 0 bases and J by 4 bases, and 11 bases separated the two germline ends. The CDR3 length is 15 residues.

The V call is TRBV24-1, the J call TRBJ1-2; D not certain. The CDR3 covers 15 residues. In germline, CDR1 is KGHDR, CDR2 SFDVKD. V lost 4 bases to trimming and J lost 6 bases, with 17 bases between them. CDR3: CATSDAFGHFDGYTF. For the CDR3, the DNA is TGTGCCACCAGTGACGCATTTGGCCATTTTGATGGCTACACCTTC.

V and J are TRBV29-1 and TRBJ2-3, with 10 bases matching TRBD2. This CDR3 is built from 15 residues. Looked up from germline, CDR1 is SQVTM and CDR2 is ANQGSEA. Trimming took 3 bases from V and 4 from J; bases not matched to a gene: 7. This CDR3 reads CSVEAGLALPDTQYF. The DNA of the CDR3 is TGCAGCGTTGAGGCGGGACTAGCGCTTCCAGATACGCAGTATTTT.

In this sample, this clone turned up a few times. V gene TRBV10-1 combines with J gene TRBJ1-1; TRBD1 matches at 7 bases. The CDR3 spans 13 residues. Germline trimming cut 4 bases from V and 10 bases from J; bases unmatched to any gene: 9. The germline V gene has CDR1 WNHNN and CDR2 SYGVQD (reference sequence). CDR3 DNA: TGCGCCAGCAGTGGCCTACCGGGACAGACAGCTTTCTTT. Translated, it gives CASSGLPGQTAFF.

DNA of the CDR3: TGTGCCAGCAGCTTCGACAGGGGAAGGGCAGATACGCAGTATTTT. Its protein is CASSFDRGRADTQYF. This chain uses TRBV7-8 with TRBJ2-3, with 8 bases aligning to TRBD1. V trimming: 3 bases; J trimming: 4 bases; junction bases outside the gene matches: 6. Germline V gives CDR1 SGHVS, CDR2 FQNEAQ. This CDR3 is 15 amino acids long.

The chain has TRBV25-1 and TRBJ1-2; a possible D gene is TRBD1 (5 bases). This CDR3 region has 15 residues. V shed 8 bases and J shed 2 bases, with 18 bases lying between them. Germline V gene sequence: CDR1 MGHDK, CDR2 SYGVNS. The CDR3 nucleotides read TGTGCCAGCTCAACCGGGGGACGCCAAAACTATGGCTACACCTTC. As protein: CASSTGGRQNYGYTF.

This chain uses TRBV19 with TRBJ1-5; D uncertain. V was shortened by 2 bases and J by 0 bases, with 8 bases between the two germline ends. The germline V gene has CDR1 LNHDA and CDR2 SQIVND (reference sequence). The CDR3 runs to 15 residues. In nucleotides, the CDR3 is TGTGCCAGTAGTATAAAGACAAATAGCAATCAGCCCCAGCATTTT. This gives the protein CASSIKTNSNQPQHF. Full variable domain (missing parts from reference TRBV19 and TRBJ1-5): DGGITQSPKYLFRKEGQNVTLSCEQNLNHDAMYWYRQDPGQGLRLIYYSQIVNDFQKGDIAEGYSVSREKKESFPLTVTSAQKNPTAFYLCASSIKTNSNQPQHFGDGTRLSIL.

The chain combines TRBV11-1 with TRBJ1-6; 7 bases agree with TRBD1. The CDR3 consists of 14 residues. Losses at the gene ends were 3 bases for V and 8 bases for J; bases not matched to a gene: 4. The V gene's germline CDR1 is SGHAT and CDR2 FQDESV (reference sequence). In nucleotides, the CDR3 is TGTGCCAGCAGCTTTGTCACAGGGGATTCACCCCTCCACTTT. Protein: CASSFVTGDSPLHF. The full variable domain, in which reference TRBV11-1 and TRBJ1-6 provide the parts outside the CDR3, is EAEVAQSPRYKITEKSQAVAFWCDPISGHATLYWYRQILGQGPELLVQFQDESVVDDSQLPKDRFSAERLKGVDSTLKIQPAELGDSAMYLCASSFVTGDSPLHFGNGTRLTVT.

CDR3 DNA sequence: TGTGCCAGCAGCTCCTACCCTAACACCGGGGAGCTGTTTTTT. Translating it yields CASSSYPNTGELFF. The rearrangement uses TRBV7-9 and TRBJ2-2; no clear D gene. V gave up 4 bases and J gave up 2 bases, with 8 bases separating them. This CDR3 region has 14 residues. Germline V gene lookup returns CDR1 SEHNR and CDR2 FQNEAQ (reference sequence).

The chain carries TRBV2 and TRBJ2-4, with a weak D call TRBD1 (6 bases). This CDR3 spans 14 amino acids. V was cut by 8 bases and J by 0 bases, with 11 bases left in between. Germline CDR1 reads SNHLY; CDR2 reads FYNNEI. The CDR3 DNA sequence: TGTGCCAGCCGACAGGACCTAGCCAAAAACATTCAGTACTTC. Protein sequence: CASRQDLAKNIQYF.

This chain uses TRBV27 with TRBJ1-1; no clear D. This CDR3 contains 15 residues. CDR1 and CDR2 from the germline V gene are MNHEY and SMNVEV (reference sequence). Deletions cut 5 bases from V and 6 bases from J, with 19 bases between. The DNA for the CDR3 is TGTGCCAGCAGTCCCCACTTCATCGAGGGCGCTGAAGCTTTCTTT. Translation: CASSPHFIEGAEAFF.

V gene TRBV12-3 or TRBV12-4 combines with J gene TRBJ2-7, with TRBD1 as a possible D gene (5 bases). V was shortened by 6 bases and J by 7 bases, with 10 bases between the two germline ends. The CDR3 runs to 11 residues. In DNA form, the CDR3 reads TGTGCCAGCAGCCAGGGAAAAGAGCAGTACTTC. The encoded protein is CASSQGKEQYF.

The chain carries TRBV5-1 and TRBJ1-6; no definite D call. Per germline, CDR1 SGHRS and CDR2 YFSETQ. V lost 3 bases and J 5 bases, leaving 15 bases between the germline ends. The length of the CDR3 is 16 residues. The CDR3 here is CASSSAGVENNSPLHF. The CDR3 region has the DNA TGCGCCAGCAGCTCGGCCGGTGTGGAGAATAATTCACCCCTCCACTTT.

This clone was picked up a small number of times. In DNA, the CDR3 is TGTGCCAGCAGCTTAGTGACAGAAAACACTGAAGCTTTCTTT. Its protein is CASSLVTENTEAFF. The chain carries TRBV11-3 and TRBJ1-1; possible D gene TRBD1, 5 bases. Trimming cost V 1 base and J 2 bases, with 8 bases left between them. Looked up from germline, CDR1 is SGHNT and CDR2 is YENEEA. CDR3 length: 14 amino acids.

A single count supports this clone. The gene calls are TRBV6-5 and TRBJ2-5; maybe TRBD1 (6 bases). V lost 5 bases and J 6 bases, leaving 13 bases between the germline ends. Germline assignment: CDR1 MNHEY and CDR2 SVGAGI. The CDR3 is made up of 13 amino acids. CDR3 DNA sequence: TGTGCCAGCAGTCCTACAGGGTTAAAGACCCAGTACTTC. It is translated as CASSPTGLKTQYF.

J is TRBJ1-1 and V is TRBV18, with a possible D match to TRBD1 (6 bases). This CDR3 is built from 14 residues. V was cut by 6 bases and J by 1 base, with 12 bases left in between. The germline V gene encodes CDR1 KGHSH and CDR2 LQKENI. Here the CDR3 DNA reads TGTGCCAGCTCCCCGGTAGGGGGGAACACTGAAGCTTTCTTT. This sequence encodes CASSPVGGNTEAFF.

CDR3: CAISESGLAGNEQFF. The CDR3 DNA follows: TGTGCCATCAGTGAGTCGGGACTAGCGGGTAATGAGCAGTTCTTC. The gene calls are TRBV10-3 and TRBJ2-1; 12 bases align to TRBD2. This CDR3 has 15 residues. CDR1 is ENHRY, CDR2 SYGVKD, per germline. The trim removed 0 bases at V and 7 bases at J, leaving 1 base unmatched.

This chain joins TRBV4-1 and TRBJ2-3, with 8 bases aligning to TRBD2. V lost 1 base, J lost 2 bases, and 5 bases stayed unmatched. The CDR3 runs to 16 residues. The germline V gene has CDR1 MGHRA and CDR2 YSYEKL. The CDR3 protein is CASSQVPGGATDTQYF. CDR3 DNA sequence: TGCGCCAGCAGCCAAGTTCCGGGGGGGGCCACAGATACGCAGTATTTT.

Here the CDR3 reads CATSDTQGSNEQFF. CDR3 DNA sequence: TGTGCCACCAGTGACACACAGGGTTCCAATGAGCAGTTCTTC. The genes are TRBV24-1 and TRBJ2-1; a weak D match, TRBD1 (6 bases). This CDR3 spans 14 amino acids. V dropped 4 bases and J dropped 6 bases, with 12 bases sitting between them. CDR1 and CDR2 (germline): KGHDR, SFDVKD.

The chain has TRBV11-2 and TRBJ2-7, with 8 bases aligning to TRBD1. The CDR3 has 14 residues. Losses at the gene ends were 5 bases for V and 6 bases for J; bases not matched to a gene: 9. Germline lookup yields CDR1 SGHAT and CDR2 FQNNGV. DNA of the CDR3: TGTGCCAGCAGCGCCGGGACAGGAAACCGCGAGCAGTACGTC. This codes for CASSAGTGNREQYV.

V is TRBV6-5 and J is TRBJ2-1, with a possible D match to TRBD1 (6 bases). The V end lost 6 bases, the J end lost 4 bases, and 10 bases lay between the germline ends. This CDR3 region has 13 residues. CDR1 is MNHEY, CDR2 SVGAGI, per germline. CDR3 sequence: CASRRTDYNEQFF. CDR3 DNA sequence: TGTGCCAGCAGGAGGACAGATTACAATGAGCAGTTCTTC.

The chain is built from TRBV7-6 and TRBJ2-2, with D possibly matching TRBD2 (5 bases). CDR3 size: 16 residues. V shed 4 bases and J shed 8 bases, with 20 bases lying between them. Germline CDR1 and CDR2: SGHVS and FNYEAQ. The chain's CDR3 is CASSSTAGVSAGELFF. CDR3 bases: TGTGCCAGCAGCTCGACCGCGGGCGTCTCCGCAGGGGAGCTGTTTTTT.

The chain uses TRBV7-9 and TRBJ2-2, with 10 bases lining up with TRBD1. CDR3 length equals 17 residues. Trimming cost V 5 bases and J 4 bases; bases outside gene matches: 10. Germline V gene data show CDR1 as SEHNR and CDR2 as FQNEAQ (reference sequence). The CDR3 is CASSTKTGGVSTGELFF. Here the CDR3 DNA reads TGTGCCAGCAGCACAAAGACAGGGGGCGTGAGCACCGGGGAGCTGTTTTTT. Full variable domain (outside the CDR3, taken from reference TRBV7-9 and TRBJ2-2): DTGVSQNPRHKITKRGQNVTFRCDPISEHNRLYWYRQTLGQGPEFLTYFQNEAQLEKSRLLSDRFSAERPKGSFSTLEIQRTEQGDSAMYLCASSTKTGGVSTGELFFGEGSRLTVL.